This TCR beta chain is drawn from a study of PD-1 blockade in classical Hodgkin lymphoma. Time point: cycle 4 day 1 (C4D1), after 5 to 7 weeks of nivolumab. Each patient's relapse followed autologous stem cell transplantation, and brentuximab vedotin exposure varied. Thawed PBMCs yielded CD4+ T cells through magnetic negative selection. Per germline, CDR1 SSHAT and CDR2 FNYEAQ (reference sequence). The CDR3 has 13 amino acids. About this clone: The junction departs from the called germline gene at one end, perhaps through a read error.

Data came from immunoSEQ multiplex PCR; TCRdb stores just in-frame clones and leaves some out. The profile shows about 28,000 clones, less than 80% of them singletons. The rearrangement uses TRBV7-7 and TRBJ2-2, with D perhaps matching TRBD2 (5 bases). Sequenced material: CD4+ T cells from blood, taken before the fourth cycle of nivolumab. The sequence was collected from a human donor with classical Hodgkin lymphoma. The CDR3 DNA reads as TGTGCTAGCAGCCCTACGAGGGACGGGGAGCTGTTTTTT. This encodes CASSPTRDGELFF.